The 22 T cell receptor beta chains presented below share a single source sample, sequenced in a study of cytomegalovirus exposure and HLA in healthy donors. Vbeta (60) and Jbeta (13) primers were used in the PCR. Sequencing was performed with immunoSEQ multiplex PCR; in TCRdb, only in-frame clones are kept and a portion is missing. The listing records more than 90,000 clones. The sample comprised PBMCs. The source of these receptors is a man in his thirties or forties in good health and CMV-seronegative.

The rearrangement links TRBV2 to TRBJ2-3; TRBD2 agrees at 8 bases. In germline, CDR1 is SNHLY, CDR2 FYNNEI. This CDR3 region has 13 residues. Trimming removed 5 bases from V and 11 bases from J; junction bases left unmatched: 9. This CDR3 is CASSTGREYGQYF. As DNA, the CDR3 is TGTGCCAGCAGTACCGGGAGGGAGTATGGGCAGTATTTT.

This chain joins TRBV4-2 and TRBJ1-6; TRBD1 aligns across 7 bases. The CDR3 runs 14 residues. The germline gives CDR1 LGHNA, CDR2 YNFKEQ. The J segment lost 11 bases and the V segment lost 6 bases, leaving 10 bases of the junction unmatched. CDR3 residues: CASSRQGTWTPLHF. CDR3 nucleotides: TGTGCCAGCAGTAGACAGGGTACATGGACACCCCTCCACTTT.

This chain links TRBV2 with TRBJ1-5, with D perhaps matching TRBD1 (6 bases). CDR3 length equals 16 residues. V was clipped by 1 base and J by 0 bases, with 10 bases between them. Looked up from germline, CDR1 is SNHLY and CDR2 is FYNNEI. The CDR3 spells CASSEGGQISNQPQHF. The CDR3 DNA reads TGTGCCAGCAGTGAAGGTGGACAGATTAGCAATCAGCCCCAGCATTTT.

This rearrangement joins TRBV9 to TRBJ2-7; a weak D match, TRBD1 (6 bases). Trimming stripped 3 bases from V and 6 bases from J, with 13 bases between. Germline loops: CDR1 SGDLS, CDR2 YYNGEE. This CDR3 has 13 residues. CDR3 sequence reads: CASSEQGYGEQYF. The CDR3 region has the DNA TGTGCCAGCAGCGAACAGGGTTACGGCGAGCAGTACTTC.

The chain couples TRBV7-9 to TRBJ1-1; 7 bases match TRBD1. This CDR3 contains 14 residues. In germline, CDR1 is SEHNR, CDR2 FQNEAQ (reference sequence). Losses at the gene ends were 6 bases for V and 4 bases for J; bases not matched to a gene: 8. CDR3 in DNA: TGTGCCAGCAGACGAACAGGGGTCAGCACTGAAGCTTTCTTT. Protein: CASRRTGVSTEAFF.

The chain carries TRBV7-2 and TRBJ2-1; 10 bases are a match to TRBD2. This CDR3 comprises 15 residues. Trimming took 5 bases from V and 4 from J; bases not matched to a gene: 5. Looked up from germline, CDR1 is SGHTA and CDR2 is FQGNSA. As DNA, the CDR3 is TGTGCCAGCAGCCAGTGGACTAGCGGTTACAATGAGCAGTTCTTC. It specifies CASSQWTSGYNEQFF.

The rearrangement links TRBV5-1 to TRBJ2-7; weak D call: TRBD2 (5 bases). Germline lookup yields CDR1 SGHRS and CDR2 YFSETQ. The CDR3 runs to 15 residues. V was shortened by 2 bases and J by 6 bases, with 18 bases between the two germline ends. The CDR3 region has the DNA TGCGCCAGCAGCTTAGACGGACTCCCTGGGATCGAGCAGTACTTC. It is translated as CASSLDGLPGIEQYF.

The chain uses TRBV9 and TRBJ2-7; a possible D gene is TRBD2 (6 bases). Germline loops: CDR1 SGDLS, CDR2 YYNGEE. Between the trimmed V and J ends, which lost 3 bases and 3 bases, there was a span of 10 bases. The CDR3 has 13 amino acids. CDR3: CASSGGVNYEQYF. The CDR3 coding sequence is TGTGCCAGCAGCGGGGGGGTCAACTACGAGCAGTACTTC.

The CDR3 DNA follows: TGTGCCAGCAGCTCCGGACAGCACTCTAACTATGGCTACACCTTC. Protein sequence: CASSSGQHSNYGYTF. The chain employs TRBV28 and TRBJ1-2; maybe TRBD1 (6 bases). Trimming left V 6 bases short and J 0 bases short, with 14 bases between. Per the germline V gene, CDR1 is MDHEN and CDR2 is SYDVKM. This CDR3 comprises 15 residues.

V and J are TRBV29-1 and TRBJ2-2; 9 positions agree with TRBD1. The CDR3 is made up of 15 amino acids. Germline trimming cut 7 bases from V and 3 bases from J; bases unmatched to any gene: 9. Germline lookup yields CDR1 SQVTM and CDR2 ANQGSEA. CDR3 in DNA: TGCAGCGGGCGGACAGGGGAGGGGGACACCGGGGAGCTGTTTTTT. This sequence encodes CSGRTGEGDTGELFF.

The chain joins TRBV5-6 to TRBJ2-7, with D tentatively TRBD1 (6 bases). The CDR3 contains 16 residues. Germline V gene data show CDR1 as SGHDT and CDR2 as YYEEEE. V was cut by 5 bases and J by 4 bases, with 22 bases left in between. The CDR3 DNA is TGTGCCAGCAGTGCTAACGCAGGGGCCGGAGCTTACGAGCAGTACTTC. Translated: CASSANAGAGAYEQYF.

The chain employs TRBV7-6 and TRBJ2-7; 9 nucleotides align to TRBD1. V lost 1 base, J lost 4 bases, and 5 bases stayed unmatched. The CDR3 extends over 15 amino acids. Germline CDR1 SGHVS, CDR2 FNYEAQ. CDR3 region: CASSLGTGVLYEQYF. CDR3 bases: TGTGCCAGCAGCTTAGGGACAGGGGTCCTTTACGAGCAGTACTTC.

The CDR3: CASSQQGYEQYF. As DNA, the CDR3 is TGTGCCAGTAGCCAACAGGGTTACGAGCAGTACTTC. This chain joins TRBV19 and TRBJ2-7; the D gene is possibly TRBD1 (6 bases). CDR1 is LNHDA and CDR2 is SQIVND in the germline V gene (reference sequence). This CDR3 contains 12 residues. V lost 6 bases, J lost 4 bases, and 10 bases lay in between.

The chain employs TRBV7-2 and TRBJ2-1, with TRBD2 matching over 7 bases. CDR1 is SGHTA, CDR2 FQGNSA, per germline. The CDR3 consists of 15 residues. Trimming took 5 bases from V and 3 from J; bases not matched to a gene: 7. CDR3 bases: TGTGCCAGCAGCAAAACCGGGACTAACTACAATGAGCAGTTCTTC. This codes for CASSKTGTNYNEQFF.

CDR3 amino acids: CASSEGQGDTEAFF. CDR3 coding DNA: TGCGCCAGCAGCGAAGGACAGGGGGACACTGAAGCTTTCTTT. The chain links TRBV5-1 to TRBJ1-1; 10 bases agree with TRBD1. Trimming cost V 4 bases and J 3 bases; bases outside gene matches: 3. CDR3 length: 14 amino acids. The germline CDR1 and CDR2 sequences are SGHRS and YFSETQ.

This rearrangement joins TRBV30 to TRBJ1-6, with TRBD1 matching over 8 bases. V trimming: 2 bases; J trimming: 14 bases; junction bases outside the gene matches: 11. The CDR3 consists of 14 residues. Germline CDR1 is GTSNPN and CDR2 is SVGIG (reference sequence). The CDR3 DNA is TGTGCCTGGAGTCGACAGGGGACCTGGGAGACCCTCCACTTT. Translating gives CAWSRQGTWETLHF.

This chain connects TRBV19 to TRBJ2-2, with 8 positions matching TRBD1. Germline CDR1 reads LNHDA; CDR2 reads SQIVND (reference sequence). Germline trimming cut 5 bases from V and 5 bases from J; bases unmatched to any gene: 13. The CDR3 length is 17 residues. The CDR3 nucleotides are TGTGCCAGTAGTTCGGACAGGGAGTTGCCTTCGACCGGGGAGCTGTTTTTT. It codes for CASSSDRELPSTGELFF.

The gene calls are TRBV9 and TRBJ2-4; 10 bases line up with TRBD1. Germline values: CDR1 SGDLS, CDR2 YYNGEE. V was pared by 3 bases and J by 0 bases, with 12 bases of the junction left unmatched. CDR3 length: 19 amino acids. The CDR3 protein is CASSAEGTGAPEAKNIQYF. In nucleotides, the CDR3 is TGTGCCAGCAGCGCCGAAGGGACAGGGGCCCCTGAAGCCAAAAACATTCAGTACTTC. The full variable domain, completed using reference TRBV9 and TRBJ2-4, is DSGVTQTPKHLITATGQRVTLRCSPRSGDLSVYWYQQSLDQGLQFLIQYYNGEERAKGNILERFSAQQFPDLHSELNLSSLELGDSALYFCASSAEGTGAPEAKNIQYFGAGTRLSVL.

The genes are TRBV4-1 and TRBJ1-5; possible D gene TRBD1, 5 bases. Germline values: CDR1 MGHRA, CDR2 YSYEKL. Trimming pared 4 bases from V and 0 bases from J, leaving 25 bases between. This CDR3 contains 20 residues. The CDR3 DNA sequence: TGCGCCAGCAGCCTACACAACCCTGGAGGGGCTGGGAATAGCAATCAGCCCCAGCATTTT. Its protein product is CASSLHNPGGAGNSNQPQHF.

Written as DNA, the CDR3 is TGTGCCAGCAGCGCGGGACAGGGGAACACTGAAGCTTTCTTT. Translating gives CASSAGQGNTEAFF. The chain joins TRBV7-3 to TRBJ1-1; TRBD1 matches at 9 bases. Germline V lookup: CDR1 SGHTA, CDR2 FQGTGA. V shed 5 bases, J shed 1 base, and the junction held 2 bases outside the gene matches. The CDR3 has 14 amino acids.

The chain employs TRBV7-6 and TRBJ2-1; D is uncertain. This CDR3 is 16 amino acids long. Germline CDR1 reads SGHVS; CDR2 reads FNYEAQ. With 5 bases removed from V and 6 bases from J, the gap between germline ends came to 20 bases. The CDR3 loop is CASSPVSALTPNEQFF. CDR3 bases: TGTGCCAGCAGCCCCGTCTCCGCGTTGACTCCCAATGAGCAGTTCTTC.

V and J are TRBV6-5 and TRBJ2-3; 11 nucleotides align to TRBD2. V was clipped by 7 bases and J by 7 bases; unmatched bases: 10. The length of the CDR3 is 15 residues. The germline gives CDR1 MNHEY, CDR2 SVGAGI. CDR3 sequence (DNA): TGTGCCAGCACTCTAGCGGGGGGCCCCGGGAATACGCAGTATTTT. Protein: CASTLAGGPGNTQYF.